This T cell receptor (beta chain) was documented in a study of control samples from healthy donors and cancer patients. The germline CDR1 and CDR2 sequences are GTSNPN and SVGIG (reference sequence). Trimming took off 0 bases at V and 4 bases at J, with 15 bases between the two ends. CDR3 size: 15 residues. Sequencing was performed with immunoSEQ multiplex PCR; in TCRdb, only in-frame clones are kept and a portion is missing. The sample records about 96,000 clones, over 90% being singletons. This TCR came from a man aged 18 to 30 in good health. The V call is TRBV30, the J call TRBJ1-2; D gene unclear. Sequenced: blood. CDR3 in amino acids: CAWSVTPRRLYGYTF. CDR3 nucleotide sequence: TGTGCCTGGAGTGTTACCCCCCGCAGGCTCTATGGCTACACCTTC.